These 6 T cell receptor beta chains were sequenced from one sample in a study of T cells after yellow fever vaccination. One entry per CDR3 protein, called by TCRdb with MiXCR from the 5' RACE reads. The table records approximately 300,000 distinct CDR3 sequences, roughly 8.7% of them present only once. The source material was PBMCs, sampled on the day of the first yellow fever vaccination. Every receptor here comes from a young man who received the YFV17D yellow fever vaccine.

The sample holds a few counts of this clonotype. The chain links TRBV4-1 to TRBJ2-3; possible D gene TRBD2, 5 bases. CDR1 and CDR2 (germline): MGHRA, YSYEKL. V was clipped by 1 base and J by 4 bases, with 9 bases between them. The CDR3 extends over 14 amino acids. For the CDR3, the DNA is TGCGCCAGCAGCCAAGGACGGGGATCAGATACGCAGTATTTT. Protein sequence: CASSQGRGSDTQYF.

The sample holds many counts of this clonotype. This chain connects TRBV5-6 to TRBJ2-1; D not resolved. The ends were cut back, 4 bases at V and 7 bases at J, with 6 bases in the middle. This CDR3 is 11 amino acids long. CDR1 is SGHDT, CDR2 YYEEEE, per germline. The DNA of the CDR3 is TGTGCCAGCAGCGTGGGTAATGAGCAGTTCTTC. Its translation is CASSVGNEQFF.

The V call is TRBV19, the J call TRBJ2-2; no clear D. V was pared by 3 bases and J by 7 bases, with 6 bases between. Germline V gives CDR1 LNHDA, CDR2 SQIVND (reference sequence). The CDR3 extends over 12 amino acids. The CDR3 is CASSILYGELFF. The CDR3 nucleotides read TGTGCCAGTAGTATTTTATACGGGGAGCTGTTTTTT.

This clonotype was recorded a few times. The rearrangement joins TRBV7-9 to TRBJ1-3; D unresolved. V lost 2 bases and J lost 1, with 6 bases in between. The CDR3 is made up of 14 amino acids. CDR1 SEHNR and CDR2 FQNEAQ come from the germline V gene (reference sequence). CDR3 residues: CASSLPQSGNTIYF. In nucleotides, the CDR3 is TGTGCCAGCAGCTTACCACAATCTGGAAACACCATATATTTT.

J is TRBJ2-7 and V is TRBV29-1; no clear D gene. With 4 bases removed from V and 4 bases from J, the gap between germline ends came to 14 bases. The germline V gene has CDR1 SQVTM and CDR2 ANQGSEA. This CDR3 is 13 amino acids long. Here the CDR3 DNA reads TGCAGCGTTGCGGGTGGGCCCAGATACGAGCAGTACTTC. This gives the protein CSVAGGPRYEQYF.

This clonotype showed up many times. V is TRBV5-1 and J is TRBJ2-3; D could derive from TRBD1 or TRBD2 (5 bases each). Per germline, CDR1 SGHRS and CDR2 YFSETQ. V shed 4 bases and J shed 4 bases, with 22 bases lying between them. The CDR3 has 17 residues. CDR3 amino acids: CASSATSRDGRADTQYF. The CDR3 region has the DNA TGCGCCAGCAGCGCAACCTCCCGGGACGGAAGAGCAGATACGCAGTATTTT.